These 10 T cell receptor beta chains were all obtained from the same sample, sequenced in a study of T cells in Graves' hyperthyroidism and ophthalmopathy. Amplified regions were TCR beta CDR3 sequences from RNA transcripts. First-round RT-PCR with HTBI primers amplified the TCR CDR3 region. In TCRdb, the multiplex PCR reads were re-called with MiXCR into one record per CDR3 protein. Among fewer than 900,000 distinct CDR3 sequences listed, 16% were seen once. Sequencing used blood. All receptors come from a man younger than 35 with Graves' hyperthyroidism.

A note on this clonotype: A read error may account for a junction end that differs from germline. The chain links TRBV12-3 or TRBV12-4 to TRBJ1-1; TRBD1 agrees at 7 bases. The CDR3 covers 13 residues. The CDR3 region is CASRTTGAIETFF. CDR3 DNA: TGTGCCAGCAGGACCACAGGGGCCATTGAAACTTTCTTT.

This clonotype was counted between two and nine times. This chain uses TRBV12-5 with TRBJ1-2; D gene ambiguous. Trimming stripped 1 base from V and 5 bases from J, with 5 bases between. The CDR3 is 12 amino acids. The germline CDR1 and CDR2 sequences are LGHNT and FRNRAP. The CDR3 bases are TGTGCTAGTGGTTTGGCCCCATATGGCTACACCTTC. This translates into CASGLAPYGYTF.

This clonotype has a handful of counts. The CDR3 DNA sequence: TGTGCCAGCAGCGTAAGAGGGACTAGCGGGAGGGGGAGGTCCTACGAGCAGTACTTC. This translates into CASSVRGTSGRGRSYEQYF. This chain connects TRBV9 to TRBJ2-7, with 16 bases fitting TRBD2. Trimming took 1 base from V and 1 from J; bases not matched to a gene: 8. The CDR3 runs to 19 residues. Per germline, CDR1 SGDLS and CDR2 YYNGEE. The whole variable domain, filled in from reference TRBV9 and TRBJ2-7, reads DSGVTQTPKHLITATGQRVTLRCSPRSGDLSVYWYQQSLDQGLQFLIQYYNGEERAKGNILERFSAQQFPDLHSELNLSSLELGDSALYFCASSVRGTSGRGRSYEQYFGPGTRLTVT.

This clonotype was counted many times. This chain connects TRBV6-1 to TRBJ2-5; 12 nucleotides line up with TRBD2. Germline lookup yields CDR1 MNHNS and CDR2 SASEGT. J was trimmed by 5 bases and V by 6 bases; bases with no gene match: 10. CDR3 length: 16 amino acids. The CDR3 spells CASRGKASGRVETQYF. CDR3 nucleotides: TGTGCCAGCAGGGGGAAGGCTAGCGGGAGGGTGGAGACCCAGTACTTC.

This chain links TRBV7-9 with TRBJ2-7; no definite D call. The CDR3 contains 14 residues. CDR1 SEHNR and CDR2 FQNEAQ come from the germline V gene (reference sequence). The V and J ends lost 0 bases and 2 bases respectively, with 8 bases between them. CDR3 loop: CASSLASAAYEQYF. The CDR3 DNA sequence: TGTGCCAGCAGCTTAGCCAGCGCGGCCTACGAGCAGTACTTC.

This clonotype appeared many times. The chain joins TRBV9 to TRBJ2-3; TRBD1 agrees at 7 bases. The CDR3 contains 14 residues. Per the germline V gene, CDR1 is SGDLS and CDR2 is YYNGEE. The trim removed 3 bases at V and 4 bases at J, leaving 5 bases unmatched. In DNA, the CDR3 is TGTGCCAGCAGCGCGACAGGGTCCGCAGATACGCAGTATTTT. It specifies CASSATGSADTQYF. Variable domain in full (rest from reference TRBV9 and TRBJ2-3): DSGVTQTPKHLITATGQRVTLRCSPRSGDLSVYWYQQSLDQGLQFLIQYYNGEERAKGNILERFSAQQFPDLHSELNLSSLELGDSALYFCASSATGSADTQYFGPGTRLTVL.

This clonotype was seen a few times. This sequence joins TRBV5-6 and TRBJ1-5, with TRBD1 as a possible D gene (6 bases). This CDR3 region has 16 residues. Germline loops: CDR1 SGHDT, CDR2 YYEEEE. V was trimmed by 0 bases and J by 3 bases, leaving 13 bases between them. The chain's CDR3 is CASSLDGTLNNQPQHF. For the CDR3, the DNA is TGTGCCAGCAGCTTGGACGGGACACTTAACAATCAGCCCCAGCATTTT.

V usage is TRBV19 and J usage is TRBJ2-7, with D maybe TRBD1 (5 bases). CDR3 size: 13 residues. Trimming took off 7 bases at V and 5 bases at J, with 15 bases between the two ends. Germline-derived CDR1 and CDR2 are LNHDA and SQIVND (reference sequence). The CDR3 region has the DNA TGTGCCAGTACTGCCACTGGGGCGCACGAGCAGTACTTC. It translates to CASTATGAHEQYF.

The chain is built from TRBV30 and TRBJ1-1; D is uncertain. Germline CDR1 and CDR2: GTSNPN and SVGIG (reference sequence). The germline V and J ends were trimmed by 2 bases and 8 bases, with 12 bases remaining between them. This CDR3 comprises 12 residues. CDR3 in amino acids: CAWSWGELEAFF. The CDR3 nucleotides are TGTGCCTGGAGTTGGGGTGAACTCGAAGCTTTCTTT.

This clonotype came up many times. The CDR3 spells CASTNAGVLYGYTF. The DNA of the CDR3 is TGTGCCAGCACTAACGCCGGGGTCCTCTATGGCTACACCTTC. The V and J genes are TRBV11-1 and TRBJ1-2; D not certain. CDR3 size: 14 residues. Germline V gives CDR1 SGHAT, CDR2 FQDESV (reference sequence). Trimming took 7 bases from V and 4 from J, leaving 16 bases between them. The variable domain in full, with the rest retrieved from reference TRBV11-1 and TRBJ1-2, is EAEVAQSPRYKITEKSQAVAFWCDPISGHATLYWYRQILGQGPELLVQFQDESVVDDSQLPKDRFSAERLKGVDSTLKIQPAELGDSAMYLCASTNAGVLYGYTFGSGTRLTVV.